What follows are 16 T cell receptor beta chains derived from one specimen sequenced in a study of T-cell reconstitution after alpha-beta-depleted transplantation in children. A library of TCRbeta sequences, prepared with unique molecular identifiers, was generated. TCRdb redid the calling of the PCR reads with MiXCR, one entry per CDR3 protein. The sample consists of 400,000 to 450,000 distinct CDR3 sequences, around 46% of them appearing once. The sample in question was PBMCs, obtained before TCRalphabeta/CD19-depleted stem cell transplant. All receptors come from a girl aged 2 to 9 with aplastic anemia, due to receive a stem cell transplant.

The rearrangement links TRBV20-1 to TRBJ2-3; D is unresolved. The V and J ends lost 4 bases and 2 bases respectively, with 16 bases between them. Germline CDR1 and CDR2: DFQATT and SNEGSKA (reference sequence). The CDR3 runs to 15 residues. The CDR3 region is CSAKDRTHPTDTQYF. The CDR3 nucleotides are TGCAGTGCTAAGGACCGTACACACCCCACAGATACGCAGTATTTT.

This clonotype was detected only a few times. This chain connects TRBV7-2 to TRBJ1-1; no clear D gene. V lost 2 bases to trimming and J lost 0 bases, with 10 bases between them. Germline CDR1 and CDR2: SGHTA and FQGNSA. This CDR3 has 15 residues. This CDR3 reads CASSLKGPMNTEAFF. The CDR3 nucleotides read TGTGCCAGCAGCTTAAAAGGGCCCATGAACACTGAAGCTTTCTTT.

In this sample, this clonotype turned up a few times. The genes are TRBV6-1 and TRBJ2-2, with TRBD2 identical over 12 bases. J gave up 3 bases and V 5 bases, and 10 bases lay outside the gene matches. Per germline, CDR1 MNHNS and CDR2 SASEGT. This CDR3 has 18 residues. CDR3 residues: CASSLTKLAGGDTGELFF. The CDR3 DNA sequence: TGTGCCAGCAGTCTAACGAAACTAGCGGGAGGAGACACCGGGGAGCTGTTTTTT.

This clonotype has only a few counts. This chain links TRBV20-1 with TRBJ2-5, with 10 positions matching TRBD1. The CDR3 is 13 residues long. Germline V lookup: CDR1 DFQATT, CDR2 SNEGSKA (reference sequence). The trim removed 8 bases at V and 5 bases at J, leaving 8 bases unmatched. In nucleotides, the CDR3 is TGCAGTACTCCGGACAGGGGGGGGGAGACCCAGTACTTC. Protein: CSTPDRGGETQYF.

The CDR3 sequence is CASSLVVGPTGNTIYF. Here the CDR3 DNA reads TGTGCCAGCAGCTTAGTTGTGGGGCCCACTGGAAACACCATATATTTT. The chain employs TRBV7-2 and TRBJ1-3, with D possibly being TRBD1 (5 bases). The CDR3 extends over 16 amino acids. Trimming removed 1 base at V and 2 bases at J, with 12 bases between. Germline V lookup: CDR1 SGHTA, CDR2 FQGNSA.

This clonotype was picked up many times. V is TRBV4-3 and J is TRBJ2-2, with 9 bases aligning to TRBD1. V trimming: 2 bases; J trimming: 5 bases; junction bases outside the gene matches: 9. This CDR3 has 17 residues. The V gene's germline CDR1 is LGHNA and CDR2 YSLEER. The CDR3: CASSQWPGQGGTGELFF. CDR3 bases: TGCGCCAGCAGCCAATGGCCGGGACAGGGTGGAACCGGGGAGCTGTTTTTT.

This clonotype was recorded at least ten times. The rearrangement joins TRBV29-1 to TRBJ2-7, with 12 bases that match TRBD2. The germline V gene encodes CDR1 SQVTM and CDR2 ANQGSEA. CDR3 length: 13 amino acids. J was trimmed by 2 bases and V by 7 bases; bases with no gene match: 3. CDR3 sequence: CSARLAGAYEQYF. The CDR3 DNA reads TGCAGCGCCAGACTAGCGGGGGCCTACGAGCAGTACTTC.

The table lists this clonotype with many counts. The CDR3 spells CASSNWASGINTGELFF. The DNA for the CDR3 is TGTGCCAGCAGCAACTGGGCTAGCGGGATTAACACCGGGGAGCTGTTTTTT. The gene calls are TRBV11-2 and TRBJ2-2; 9 bases map to TRBD2. Germline CDR1 SGHAT, CDR2 FQNNGV. The CDR3 spans 17 residues. The V segment lost 5 bases and the J segment 2 bases; nucleotides outside the gene matches: 9.

The chain couples TRBV7-2 to TRBJ2-3; D is possibly TRBD1 (6 bases). Germline CDR1 is SGHTA and CDR2 is FQGNSA. This CDR3 has 15 residues. With 1 base removed from V and 2 bases from J, the gap between germline ends came to 10 bases. CDR3 region: CASSLGTANTDTQYF. DNA for the CDR3: TGTGCCAGCAGCTTAGGGACAGCTAACACAGATACGCAGTATTTT.

The chain carries TRBV12-3 or TRBV12-4 and TRBJ2-1, with 11 nucleotides matching TRBD2. This CDR3 region has 14 residues. J was trimmed by 4 bases and V by 10 bases; bases with no gene match: 6. The CDR3 region has the DNA TGTGCCACACAGACTAGCGGGACTTACAATGAGCAGTTCTTC. Amino acid sequence: CATQTSGTYNEQFF.

This clonotype was picked up a small number of times. This chain uses TRBV7-2 with TRBJ2-1; TRBD2 might be the D (6 bases). In germline, CDR1 is SGHTA, CDR2 FQGNSA. This CDR3 has 16 amino acids. Trimming removed 3 bases at V and 0 bases at J, with 12 bases between. The CDR3 loop reads CASSFLAGISYNEQFF. The CDR3 DNA follows: TGTGCCAGCAGCTTTCTGGCGGGAATCTCCTACAATGAGCAGTTCTTC. Together with reference TRBV7-2 and TRBJ2-1, the CDR3 gives the full variable domain: GAGVSQSPSNKVTEKGKDVELRCDPISGHTALYWYRQSLGQGLEFLIYFQGNSAPDKSGLPSDRFSAERTGGSVSTLTIQRTQQEDSAVYLCASSFLAGISYNEQFFGPGTRLTVL.

The gene calls are TRBV12-3 or TRBV12-4 and TRBJ1-2; no clear D gene. The CDR3 is made up of 12 amino acids. V was shortened by 6 bases and J by 6 bases, with 11 bases between the two germline ends. The CDR3 loop reads CASSEYPDGYTF. CDR3 DNA sequence: TGTGCCAGCAGCGAGTATCCTGATGGCTACACCTTC.

There are a few counts of this clonotype. The rearrangement uses TRBV12-3 or TRBV12-4 and TRBJ1-6; tentatively, D is TRBD1 (5 bases). V shed 5 bases and J shed 2 bases, with 13 bases lying between them. The CDR3 is 16 residues long. The CDR3 region is CASSLTTVTYNSPLHF. For the CDR3, the DNA is TGTGCCAGCAGTCTAACGACAGTAACCTATAATTCACCCCTCCACTTT.

The V call is TRBV6-6, the J call TRBJ2-1; TRBD2 might be the D (6 bases). The germline V and J ends were trimmed by 7 bases and 7 bases, with 14 bases remaining between them. The CDR3 is 13 amino acids. Germline CDR1 and CDR2: MNHNY and SVGAGI (reference sequence). The CDR3 DNA follows: TGTGCCAGCACACGGGTGGGGGGAAATGAGCAGTTCTTC. As protein: CASTRVGGNEQFF.

This clonotype appeared a few times. The J gene is TRBJ2-1, the V gene TRBV20-1, with 11 bases fitting TRBD2. From germline, CDR1 is DFQATT and CDR2 SNEGSKA (reference sequence). The junction had 9 bases not matched to a gene; V was cut back by 6 bases and J by 8 bases. The length of the CDR3 is 14 residues. This CDR3 reads CSAQGTSGEDEQFF. The CDR3 DNA reads TGCAGTGCCCAAGGGACTAGCGGAGAAGATGAGCAGTTCTTC.

V usage is TRBV10-2 and J usage is TRBJ1-6; TRBD1 agrees at 8 bases. The CDR3 runs to 16 residues. V shed 6 bases, J shed 8 bases, and the junction held 12 bases outside the gene matches. Germline V lookup: CDR1 WSHSY, CDR2 SAAADI. CDR3 bases: TGCGCCAGCAGCCGGTCACGGACAGGGAGGGATTCACCCCTCCACTTT. Protein product: CASSRSRTGRDSPLHF.